This record covers a single TCR beta chain. The data originate from a study of blood T cell repertoires in COVID-19. There are 15 residues in the CDR3. The ends were cut back, 6 bases at V and 0 bases at J, with 14 bases in the middle. Looked up from germline, CDR1 is MNHEY and CDR2 is SVGAGI. Measured with immunoSEQ multiplex PCR; TCRdb has only the in-frame clones, and not every one. The repertoire holds 200,000 to 300,000 clones, with 75% to 90% as singletons. The J gene is TRBJ1-1, the V gene TRBV6-5, with D possibly being TRBD1 (5 bases). The clonotype originates from a man aged 45 to 65 who had been exposed to COVID-19. Sample: PBMCs or T cells enriched from blood (not recorded which). The CDR3 nucleotides read TGTGCCAGCAGATATTCCGACAGTTTGAACACTGAAGCTTTCTTT. It translates to CASRYSDSLNTEAFF.